This T cell receptor (beta chain) came from a study of regulatory T cells in long-lasting Graves disease. iRepertoire HTBI primers and Arm-PCR of CDR3 regions built TCR beta libraries. TCRdb fed the multiplex PCR reads into MiXCR, producing one record per CDR3 protein. The sample has 450,000 to 600,000 distinct CDR3 sequences; about 16% are singletons. This sample's time point: newly diagnosed GD, antithyroid drugs for less than 3 months. From RNA extracted from PBMCs, the TCR library was made. Trimming took 3 bases from V and 0 from J, leaving 14 bases between them. The CDR3 has 16 amino acids. Study-wide points: With persistent disease, TRBV28, TRBJ1-2 and TRBJ2-5 were the favored segments. New patients shared around 1,000 public clonotypes, and persistent patients shared more, with about 2,500.

This clonotype was found many times. The antigen remains unidentified. This same sample was also part of a study on T cells in Graves' hyperthyroidism and ophthalmopathy.

This TCR was recovered from a man aged 35 to 55 with Graves disease. The source material was peripheral blood mononuclear cells (PBMCs), sampled at new diagnosis, from a patient treated with antithyroid drugs. V usage is TRBV12-3 or TRBV12-4 and J usage is TRBJ2-5; D might be TRBD1 or TRBD2, each matching 5 bases. The CDR3 sequence is CASSFLPGRDQETQYF. In nucleotides, the CDR3 is TGTGCCAGCAGTTTCCTCCCGGGACGCGACCAAGAGACCCAGTACTTC.